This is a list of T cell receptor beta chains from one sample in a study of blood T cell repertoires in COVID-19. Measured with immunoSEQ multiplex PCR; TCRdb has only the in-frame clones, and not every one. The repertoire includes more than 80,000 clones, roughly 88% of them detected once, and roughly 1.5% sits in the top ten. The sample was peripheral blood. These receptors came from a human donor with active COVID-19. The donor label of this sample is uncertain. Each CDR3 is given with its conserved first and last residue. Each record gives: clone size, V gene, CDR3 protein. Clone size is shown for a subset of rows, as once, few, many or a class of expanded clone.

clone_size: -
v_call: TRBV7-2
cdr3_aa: CASSTTSYNEQFF

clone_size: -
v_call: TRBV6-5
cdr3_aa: CASSYAGATNEKLFF

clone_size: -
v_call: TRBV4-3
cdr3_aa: CASSQDRTGNLGYTF

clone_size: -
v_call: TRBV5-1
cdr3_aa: CASSFSGTGNSPLHF

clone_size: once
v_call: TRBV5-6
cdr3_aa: CASSMAGGDEKLFF

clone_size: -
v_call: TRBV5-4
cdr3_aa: CASSRLAGTSYEQYF

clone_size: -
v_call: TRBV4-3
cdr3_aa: CASSQVQGRGSPLHF

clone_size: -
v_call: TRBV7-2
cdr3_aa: CASSPQGRMAEAFF

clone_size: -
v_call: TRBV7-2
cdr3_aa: CASSLARLVRTDTQYF

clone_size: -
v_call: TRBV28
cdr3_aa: CASSERGHGRGYTF

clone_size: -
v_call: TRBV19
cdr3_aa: CASSSSAGPLYNEQFF

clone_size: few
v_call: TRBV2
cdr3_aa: CASSEGALKYEQYF

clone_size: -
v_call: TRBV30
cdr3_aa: CAWSGTGAGELFF

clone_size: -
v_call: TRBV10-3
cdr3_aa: CAIRGLAGGPVPTDTQYF

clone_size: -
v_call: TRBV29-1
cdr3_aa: CSGATIPGIQETQYF

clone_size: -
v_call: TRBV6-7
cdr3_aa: CASSYPTTGEGNQPQHF

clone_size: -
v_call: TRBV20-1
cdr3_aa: CSARLTDTQYF

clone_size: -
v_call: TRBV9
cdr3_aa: CASSVAGRGTGELFF

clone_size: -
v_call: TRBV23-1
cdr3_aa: CASRGDRGYTF

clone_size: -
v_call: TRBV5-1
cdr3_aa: CASSPGGQDTEAFF

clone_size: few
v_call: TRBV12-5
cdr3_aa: CASGKAGSEAFF

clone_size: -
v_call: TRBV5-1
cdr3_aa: CASSLTWDRGRTEAFF

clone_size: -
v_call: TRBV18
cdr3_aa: CASSPGSTVLQYF

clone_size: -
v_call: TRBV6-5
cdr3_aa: CASSYSGAGNQPQHF

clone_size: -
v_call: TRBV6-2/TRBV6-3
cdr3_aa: CASSYNVAGYEQYF

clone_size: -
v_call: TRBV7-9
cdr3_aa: CASSFATGIQETQYF

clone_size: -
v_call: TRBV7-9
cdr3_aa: CASSLATQGKGEQFF

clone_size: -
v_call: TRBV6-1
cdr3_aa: CASSDARGTMNTEAFF

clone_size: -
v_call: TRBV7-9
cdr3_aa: CASSTSGTFYNEQFF

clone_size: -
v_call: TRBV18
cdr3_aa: CASSPLLRTEAFF

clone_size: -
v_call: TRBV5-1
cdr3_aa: CASSLITGMGETQYF

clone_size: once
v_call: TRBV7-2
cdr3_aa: CASSLDFRSEKLFF

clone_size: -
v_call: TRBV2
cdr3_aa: CASSEAGHGANVLTF

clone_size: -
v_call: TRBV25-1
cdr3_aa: CASSDIFGGTTDEQFF

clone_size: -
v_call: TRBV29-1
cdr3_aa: CRTWDREGDQPQHF

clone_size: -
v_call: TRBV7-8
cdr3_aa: CASSLPQLASDEQFF

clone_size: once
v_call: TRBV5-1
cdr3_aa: CASSLLTGDYNEQFF

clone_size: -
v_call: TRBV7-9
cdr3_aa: CASSWGGTVVEQFF

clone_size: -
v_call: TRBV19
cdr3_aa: CASSRNRDIGTQYF

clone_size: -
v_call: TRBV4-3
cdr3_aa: CASSQVLAEKLFF

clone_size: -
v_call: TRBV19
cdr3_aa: CASSILRGGSLSTDTQYF

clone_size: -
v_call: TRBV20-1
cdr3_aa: CSWLDTEAFF

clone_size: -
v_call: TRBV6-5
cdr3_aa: CASSTTGIGNQPQHF

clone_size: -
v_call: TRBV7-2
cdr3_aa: CASSFRGVRDNEQFF

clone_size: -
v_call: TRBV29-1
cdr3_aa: CSVEDRDSNEKLFF

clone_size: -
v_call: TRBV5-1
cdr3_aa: CASTLAGTDTQYF